One and the same sample provided the 21 T cell receptor beta chains below, sequenced in a study of cytomegalovirus exposure and HLA in healthy donors. The PCR had 60 Vbeta and 13 Jbeta primers. The protocol was immunoSEQ multiplex PCR, while the TCRdb copy is restricted to in-frame clones and leaves out a portion. The sample has about 90,000 clones; approximately 69% are singletons. Sequenced sample: PBMCs. The receptors shown here come from a woman aged 45-65 years in good health and CMV-seropositive.

The chain joins TRBV19 to TRBJ2-4; tentative D call: TRBD1 (5 bases). Germline V gives CDR1 LNHDA, CDR2 SQIVND (reference sequence). The CDR3 loop spans 16 amino acids. V was cut by 3 bases and J by 1 base, with 13 bases left in between. CDR3 sequence: CASSMSGNSAKNIQYF. As DNA, the CDR3 is TGTGCCAGTAGTATGTCAGGGAATAGTGCCAAAAACATTCAGTACTTC.

The rearrangement joins TRBV4-3 to TRBJ2-7; the D is unclear. The germline V gene has CDR1 LGHNA and CDR2 YSLEER. The CDR3 loop spans 15 amino acids. Between the trimmed V and J ends, which lost 0 bases and 2 bases, there was a span of 11 bases. The CDR3 DNA is TGCGCCAGCAGCCAAGATATTAATTTCGCCTACGAGCAGTACTTC. It yields the protein CASSQDINFAYEQYF.

The rearrangement joins TRBV4-3 to TRBJ2-2; 7 bases match TRBD1. CDR3 size: 16 residues. Germline V CDR1 and CDR2: LGHNA, YSLEER. V dropped 3 bases and J dropped 2; count of bases not matched to a gene: 6. The CDR3 DNA reads as TGCGCCAGCAGCCATGCACAGGGGCTCAACACCGGGGAGCTGTTTTTT. Protein product: CASSHAQGLNTGELFF.

V and J are TRBV30 and TRBJ2-7, with 9 bases aligning to TRBD2. V was pared by 4 bases and J by 5 bases, with 9 bases of the junction left unmatched. The CDR3 is made up of 14 amino acids. Germline lookup yields CDR1 GTSNPN and CDR2 SVGIG (reference sequence). The CDR3 reads CAWIANSGGDEQYF. In nucleotides, the CDR3 is TGTGCCTGGATAGCGAATAGCGGGGGAGACGAGCAGTACTTC.

The gene calls are TRBV7-9 and TRBJ1-1, with unresolved D. The germline V gene has CDR1 SEHNR and CDR2 FQNEAQ (reference sequence). The V and J ends lost 0 bases and 0 bases respectively, with 5 bases between them. The CDR3 extends over 14 amino acids. In DNA form, the CDR3 reads TGTGCCAGCAGCTTAGCGCAGATGAACACTGAAGCTTTCTTT. Encoded protein: CASSLAQMNTEAFF. Together with reference TRBV7-9 and TRBJ1-1, the CDR3 gives the full variable domain: DTGVSQNPRHKITKRGQNVTFRCDPISEHNRLYWYRQTLGQGPEFLTYFQNEAQLEKSRLLSDRFSAERPKGSFSTLEIQRTEQGDSAMYLCASSLAQMNTEAFFGQGTRLTVV.

The sample holds a few counts of this clone. The chain carries TRBV4-3 and TRBJ2-3; TRBD2 aligns across 8 bases. Germline CDR1 is LGHNA and CDR2 is YSLEER. J gave up 7 bases and V 2 bases, and 11 bases lay outside the gene matches. The CDR3 spans 16 residues. For the CDR3, the DNA is TGCGCCAGCAGCCAATCCTCCGGGGGGGGGCTCAATACGCAGTATTTT. Its protein is CASSQSSGGGLNTQYF.

The genes are TRBV7-3 and TRBJ2-5, with D possibly TRBD1 on 6 matching bases. The V and J ends lost 4 bases and 5 bases respectively, with 11 bases between them. Germline CDR1 and CDR2: SGHTA and FQGTGA. This CDR3 has 13 amino acids. CDR3: CASSSGVGETQYF. CDR3 in DNA: TGTGCCAGCAGCTCAGGGGTCGGGGAGACCCAGTACTTC. Full variable domain (rest looked up from reference TRBV7-3 and TRBJ2-5): GAGVSQTPSNKVTEKGKYVELRCDPISGHTALYWYRQSLGQGPEFLIYFQGTGAADDSGLPNDRFFAVRPEGSVSTLKIQRTERGDSAVYLCASSSGVGETQYFGPGTRLLVL.

V usage is TRBV7-2 and J usage is TRBJ2-3; D not resolved. V lost 0 bases and J 4 bases, leaving 11 bases between the germline ends. The germline gives CDR1 SGHTA, CDR2 FQGNSA. The CDR3 is made up of 15 amino acids. This chain's CDR3 is CASSLAPGSSDTQYF. Written as DNA, the CDR3 is TGTGCCAGCAGCTTAGCGCCGGGTTCGTCAGATACGCAGTATTTT.

This clone was counted between two and nine times. The chain combines TRBV6-5 with TRBJ2-7; TRBD2 matches 9 bases. CDR1 is MNHEY and CDR2 is SVGAGI in the germline V gene. The length of the CDR3 is 14 residues. Losses at the gene ends were 6 bases for V and 2 bases for J; bases not matched to a gene: 5. The CDR3 bases are TGTGCCAGCAGCCAAAAGCGGGGGGCCTACGAGCAGTACTTC. Amino acids: CASSQKRGAYEQYF.

This clone was recorded a few times. This chain links TRBV5-4 with TRBJ1-2; 7 bases agree with TRBD1. Germline CDR1 SGHNT, CDR2 YYREEE (reference sequence). The CDR3 runs to 13 residues. J gave up 8 bases and V 3 bases, and 7 bases lay outside the gene matches. The CDR3 DNA sequence: TGTGCCAGCAGCTACGAGACAGGGTGGGGCTACACCTTC. Its translation is CASSYETGWGYTF.

The V and J genes are TRBV5-1 and TRBJ2-2; 7 bases map to TRBD1. CDR1 and CDR2 (germline): SGHRS, YFSETQ. The trim removed 4 bases at V and 5 bases at J, leaving 5 bases unmatched. The CDR3 has 14 residues. The CDR3 DNA follows: TGCGCCAGCAGCCCGGACAGGTCGACCGGGGAGCTGTTTTTT. It codes for CASSPDRSTGELFF.

The V call is TRBV27, the J call TRBJ1-1, with D possibly being TRBD1 (6 bases). This CDR3 comprises 15 residues. Germline CDR1 and CDR2: MNHEY and SMNVEV (reference sequence). The germline V and J ends were trimmed by 5 bases and 2 bases, with 15 bases remaining between them. The CDR3 DNA is TGTGCCAGCAGTACCTTAGACAGGTTAAACACTGAAGCTTTCTTT. This translates into CASSTLDRLNTEAFF.

The gene calls are TRBV27 and TRBJ1-6; TRBD1 might be the D (5 bases). The V gene's germline CDR1 is MNHEY and CDR2 SMNVEV (reference sequence). This CDR3 is built from 14 residues. V was shortened by 7 bases and J by 8 bases, with 15 bases between the two germline ends. CDR3 amino acids: CASTTPGGYSPLHF. CDR3 coding DNA: TGTGCCAGCACCACGCCGGGGGGATATTCACCCCTCCACTTT.

V usage is TRBV7-9 and J usage is TRBJ1-1; D may be TRBD1 (5 bases). Germline V gene sequence: CDR1 SEHNR, CDR2 FQNEAQ (reference sequence). The CDR3 covers 14 residues. V lost 8 bases, J lost 1 base, and 14 bases lay in between. The DNA of the CDR3 is TGTGCCAGCTTCTTGGGGGGGACGAACACTGAAGCTTTCTTT. Amino acids: CASFLGGTNTEAFF.

V and J are TRBV19 and TRBJ1-2; D remains ambiguous. Trimming shortened V by 1 base and J by 6 bases, and 15 bases separated the two germline ends. The CDR3 spans 15 residues. Germline V gene sequence: CDR1 LNHDA, CDR2 SQIVND (reference sequence). The CDR3 protein is CASSIARIAENGYTF. The DNA for the CDR3 is TGTGCCAGTAGTATAGCCCGAATCGCAGAAAATGGCTACACCTTC.

The chain carries TRBV28 and TRBJ2-1; D is uncertain. The ends were cut back, 3 bases at V and 9 bases at J, with 6 bases in the middle. The CDR3 has 11 residues. Germline CDR1 reads MDHEN; CDR2 reads SYDVKM. The CDR3 DNA is TGTGCCAGCAGTTTTATGAGTGAGCAGTTCTTC. Its translation: CASSFMSEQFF.

This chain uses TRBV7-9 with TRBJ2-5, with 11 bases matching TRBD2. V lost 5 bases to trimming and J lost 7 bases; unmatched junction nucleotides: 3. CDR1 and CDR2 (germline): SEHNR, FQNEAQ (reference sequence). This CDR3 is built from 13 residues. CDR3 protein: CASSPGTSGTQYF. The CDR3 DNA is TGTGCCAGCAGCCCCGGGACTAGCGGGACCCAGTACTTC.

This chain uses TRBV21-1 with TRBJ2-1; TRBD1, the table's D call, was not compared with the DNA. TRBV21-1 is assigned pseudogene status. This CDR3 has 14 residues. The CDR3 DNA reads as TGTGCCAGCAGAGGACAGGGAGCTTACAATGAGCAGTTCTTC. It codes for CASRGQGAYNEQFF.

This chain connects TRBV30 to TRBJ1-6, with TRBD1 matching 7 bases. The ends lost 3 bases at V and 5 bases at J; junction bases unmatched: 4. The CDR3 totals 14 residues. Germline V gene data show CDR1 as GTSNPN and CDR2 as SVGIG (reference sequence). Written as DNA, the CDR3 is TGTGCCTGGAGAAGGGGGCATAATAATTCACCCCTCCACTTT. Protein product: CAWRRGHNNSPLHF.

This rearrangement joins TRBV2 to TRBJ1-2, with TRBD1 matching over 10 bases. The germline CDR1 and CDR2 sequences are SNHLY and FYNNEI. There are 16 residues in the CDR3. Trimming cost V 6 bases and J 8 bases; bases outside gene matches: 15. CDR3 in amino acids: CASRTGTGAALIGYTF. The CDR3 DNA sequence: TGTGCCAGCAGAACCGGGACAGGGGCCGCCCTAATAGGCTACACCTTC.

The chain employs TRBV5-5 and TRBJ1-6; D perhaps matches TRBD1 (6 bases). This CDR3 spans 16 amino acids. Trimming removed 3 bases from V and 2 bases from J, with 12 bases in between. Germline V CDR1 and CDR2: SGHKS, YYEKEE (reference sequence). This chain's CDR3 is CASSYRVDTYNSPLHF. The CDR3 coding sequence is TGTGCCAGCAGCTACAGGGTCGACACCTATAATTCACCCCTCCACTTT. Full variable domain (missing parts from reference TRBV5-5 and TRBJ1-6): DAGVTQSPTHLIKTRGQQVTLRCSPISGHKSVSWYQQVLGQGPQFIFQYYEKEERGRGNFPDRFSARQFPNYSSELNVNALLLGDSALYLCASSYRVDTYNSPLHFGNGTRLTVT.